The TCR beta chain under discussion was sequenced for a study of T cell responses to AZD1222 COVID-19 vaccine (dated by TCRdb to about 2021). Notes on the research overall: Because spike-specific TCR depth and breadth did not differ between the two schedules, AZD1222 recipients who got a second dose at roughly 4 weeks were pooled with those who got a second dose at roughly 12 weeks. Enrollment into the trials was organized by age into subgroups of 18-55, 56-69 and 70-plus years, and those subgroups contained approximately 150, 30 and 60 TCR-sequenced participants, respectively. TCR sequencing was performed for 230 to 250 trial participants, of whom 207 were given two doses of AZD1222 and approximately 26 were given two doses of MenACWY control vaccine. Results the study describes overall, beyond this receptor: Because no day 14 peak-response samples were available, the repertoires could be characterized only after the peak T cell response. Vaccine-associated CD4 TCRs spanned the whole spike protein, with dominant responses in regions 160-218 and 743-854. Conclusions about previously exposed vaccinees are limited because only a handful of AZD1222 recipients were SARS-CoV-2 seropositive at baseline. After two AZD1222 doses, both the breadth and the depth of spike-specific TCRs were significantly higher than at day 0 and than in MenACWY recipients. Participants were mostly white British and included more females than males, and it was suggested by the authors that clonal diversity may have been underestimated. The 56-69-year group was small, and its depth increase did not reach significance, likely because of low power. Nearly half of unique spike-specific TCRs reportedly recognized epitopes outside regions mutated in the B.1.351 and B.1.1.7 variants.

The CDR3 regions of human TCRbeta chains were analyzed by immunosequencing. In the paper's pipeline: TCRs in the repertoires were compared against a reference library of SARS-CoV-2-specific TCRs that had been generated with the MIRA antigen-specificity platform. Breadth was defined as the fraction of unique TCRs that were SARS-CoV-2-associated. Depth was defined as the fraction of total T cells that were SARS-CoV-2-associated. Using the MIRA data, every spike-specific TCR was mapped to the spike region that the TCR reacted to and assigned to either a CD4 or a CD8 class. Log10-transformed breadth and depth values were compared by one-way ANOVA with Sidak's multiple comparisons tests. TCRdb took this table from immuneACCESS and kept in-frame rearrangements with V and J called. Such tables lack part of the clones; where checked against another copy, unresolved V genes explain under half of the gap, and the rest is unexplained. That table is the source of V, J and clone size, and D and trimming were worked out from the DNA. The sample yields more than 150,000 clones; around 92% were counted once. The ten largest clones add up to roughly a tenth of the sample.

This sample's time point label indicates: baseline before first vaccination. Samples from vaccinated people were obtained from the UK trials COV001 and COV002, which included a single-blind randomized controlled phase 2/3 trial of AZD1222 (ChAdOx1 nCoV-19) in healthy adults. For TCRbeta chain sequencing, PBMC samples were collected from trial participants at day 0 and at day 28 after the second dose. The germline V gene provides CDR1 SGDLS and CDR2 YYNGEE. Counted from cysteine to phenylalanine, this CDR3 has 13 amino acids. The only DNA kept is the CDR3, 39 bases in frame from the first base. V was cut back by 4 bases and J by 3 bases, leaving a gap of 8 bases between them. As for this clone: Its antigen is still unknown. Per-nucleotide qualities are absent, and no much larger clonotype sits a single base away.

The chain is made from TRBV9 and TRBJ1-5; the D gene cannot be resolved reliably. This sequence was found in an adult in good health. This specimen was peripheral blood, taken on day 0 of AZD1222 vaccination. Read as DNA, the sequence is TGTGCCAGCAGCCCCGGGTCCAATCAGCCCCAGCATTTT. This codes for CASSPGSNQPQHF. The CDR3 plus the reference TRBV9 and TRBJ1-5 genes for the other parts give the full variable domain: DSGVTQTPKHLITATGQRVTLRCSPRSGDLSVYWYQQSLDQGLQFLIQYYNGEERAKGNILERFSAQQFPDLHSELNLSSLELGDSALYFCASSPGSNQPQHFGDGTRLSIL.